One sample yielded the 28 T cell receptor beta chains listed below, sequenced in a study of control samples from healthy donors and cancer patients. The repertoire was sequenced with immunoSEQ multiplex PCR; TCRdb's copy has only in-frame clones and lacks some. The table records around 140,000 clones, 90% to 95% of them present only once. The material sequenced was blood. These receptors were taken from a man aged 35 to 55 in good health.

The chain uses TRBV7-2 and TRBJ2-2; D remains ambiguous. V dropped 7 bases and J dropped 2 bases, with 5 bases sitting between them. Germline-derived CDR1 and CDR2 are SGHTA and FQGNSA. CDR3 length equals 12 residues. Here the CDR3 DNA reads TGTGCCAGCAACCTTAACACCGGGGAGCTGTTTTTT. It specifies CASNLNTGELFF.

V usage is TRBV9 and J usage is TRBJ2-3; D uncertain. Between the trimmed V and J ends, which lost 4 bases and 0 bases, there was a span of 3 bases. Germline V CDR1 and CDR2: SGDLS, YYNGEE. The CDR3 totals 12 residues. The CDR3 bases are TGTGCCAGCAGCCCGAGCACAGATACGCAGTATTTT. Translated, it gives CASSPSTDTQYF.

The chain has TRBV24-1 and TRBJ1-3; no reliable D call. The CDR3 contains 14 residues. The germline V and J ends were trimmed by 9 bases and 0 bases, with 11 bases remaining between them. The germline CDR1 and CDR2 sequences are KGHDR and SFDVKD. The CDR3 DNA reads TGTGCCACCCGAGGTGAAGGCTCTGGAAACACCATATATTTT. It specifies CATRGEGSGNTIYF.

The genes are TRBV4-2 and TRBJ2-1; no reliable D call. V was clipped by 0 bases and J by 9 bases, with 9 bases between them. The CDR3 is 13 amino acids. CDR1 is LGHNA, CDR2 YNFKEQ, per germline. For the CDR3, the DNA is TGTGCCAGCAGCCAAGATGGATTGGTTGAGCAGTTCTTC. This gives the protein CASSQDGLVEQFF.

This chain joins TRBV28 and TRBJ2-7, with D perhaps assigned TRBD1 or TRBD2 (6 bases each). The CDR3 length is 15 residues. From germline, CDR1 is MDHEN and CDR2 SYDVKM. With 5 bases removed from V and 2 bases from J, the gap between germline ends came to 16 bases. The CDR3 reads CASSPRGAATYEQYF. The DNA of the CDR3 is TGTGCCAGCAGTCCGAGGGGGGCAGCCACCTACGAGCAGTACTTC.

CDR3 DNA: TGTGCCAGCAGCGGTGGGAGTCGAACCGGGGAGCTGTTTTTT. This gives the protein CASSGGSRTGELFF. This rearrangement joins TRBV9 to TRBJ2-2, with D maybe TRBD2 (5 bases). The CDR3 loop spans 14 amino acids. The germline V gene has CDR1 SGDLS and CDR2 YYNGEE. V was cut by 3 bases and J by 5 bases, with 11 bases left in between.

The chain employs TRBV28 and TRBJ2-7; unclear D gene. The length of the CDR3 is 14 residues. CDR1 is MDHEN, CDR2 SYDVKM, per germline. Trimming stripped 5 bases from V and 10 bases from J, with 21 bases between. CDR3 residues: CASSPRRTRDGQYF. CDR3 sequence (DNA): TGTGCCAGCAGTCCCCGCAGGACCCGCGACGGCCAGTACTTC.

The gene calls are TRBV25-1 and TRBJ1-4, with 8 bases that match TRBD1. The CDR3 spans 14 residues. Germline CDR1 is MGHDK and CDR2 is SYGVNS. The ends lost 5 bases at V and 2 bases at J; junction bases unmatched: 1. CDR3 DNA: TGTGCCAGCAGTCAGGGGGCCACTAATGAAAAACTGTTTTTT. Protein sequence: CASSQGATNEKLFF.

The V gene is TRBV3-1 (or the pseudogene TRBV3-2), the J gene TRBJ2-7; no clear D gene. Germline CDR1 and CDR2: LGHDT and YNNKEL (reference sequence). The CDR3 has 13 amino acids. V lost 3 bases to trimming and J lost 6 bases, with 12 bases between them. CDR3 sequence (DNA): TGTGCCAGCAGCCATCAATCGGGCTCCGAGCAGTACTTC. It codes for CASSHQSGSEQYF.

The rearrangement uses TRBV6-6 and TRBJ1-4; 7 nucleotides match TRBD1. The germline gives CDR1 MNHNY, CDR2 SVGAGI (reference sequence). The CDR3 loop spans 14 amino acids. V trimming: 6 bases; J trimming: 5 bases; junction bases outside the gene matches: 6. Here the CDR3 reads CASSPRGVNEKLFF. CDR3 nucleotide sequence: TGTGCCAGCAGCCCCAGGGGGGTAAATGAAAAACTGTTTTTT.

This rearrangement joins TRBV28 to TRBJ2-7; maybe TRBD2 (5 bases). This CDR3 spans 11 amino acids. V was pared by 7 bases and J by 4 bases, with 8 bases between. The germline V gene has CDR1 MDHEN and CDR2 SYDVKM. The CDR3 nucleotides read TGTGCCAGCATAAGAGGGTACGAGCAGTACTTC. It encodes CASIRGYEQYF.

This sequence joins TRBV3-1 (or the pseudogene TRBV3-2) and TRBJ2-3, with D unresolved. This CDR3 has 13 amino acids. The V gene's germline CDR1 is LGHDT and CDR2 YNNKEL (reference sequence). The V and J ends lost 1 base and 4 bases respectively, with 6 bases between them. The CDR3 bases are TGTGCCAGCAGCCAAGGAACTTCAGATACGCAGTATTTT. As protein: CASSQGTSDTQYF.

This rearrangement joins TRBV6-5 to TRBJ2-3; 10 bases map to TRBD1. The ends lost 2 bases at V and 3 bases at J; junction bases unmatched: 2. The CDR3 has 15 residues. Looked up from germline, CDR1 is MNHEY and CDR2 is SVGAGI. In nucleotides, the CDR3 is TGTGCCAGCAGTTACCCGGGACAGGGGACAGATACGCAGTATTTT. Translated: CASSYPGQGTDTQYF.

This rearrangement joins TRBV2 to TRBJ1-2, with a tentative D call TRBD1 (5 bases). The CDR3 is 14 residues long. V lost 5 bases to trimming and J lost 1 base, with 11 bases between them. Germline values: CDR1 SNHLY, CDR2 FYNNEI. For the CDR3, the DNA is TGTGCCAGCAGTCGAACAGGATTTAACTATGGCTACACCTTC. Translation: CASSRTGFNYGYTF.

The V call is TRBV27, the J call TRBJ1-6, with D possibly TRBD1 on 5 matching bases. Trimming shortened V by 4 bases and J by 3 bases, and 10 bases separated the two germline ends. CDR1 is MNHEY, CDR2 SMNVEV, per germline (reference sequence). The CDR3 consists of 15 residues. CDR3 residues: CASSSRQYYNSPLHF. CDR3 sequence (DNA): TGTGCCAGCAGTTCCCGACAGTACTATAATTCACCCCTCCACTTT.

The CDR3 sequence: CASSTGTGSYEQYF. CDR3 DNA: TGTGCCAGCAGTACCGGGACAGGCTCCTACGAGCAGTACTTC. V gene TRBV9 combines with J gene TRBJ2-7; 8 nucleotides agree with TRBD1. The J segment lost 0 bases and the V segment lost 5 bases, leaving 4 bases of the junction unmatched. The germline gives CDR1 SGDLS, CDR2 YYNGEE. The CDR3 runs to 14 residues.

This chain connects TRBV5-6 to TRBJ1-1, with D unresolved. This CDR3 region has 12 residues. Germline CDR1 SGHDT, CDR2 YYEEEE. Trimming took off 4 bases at V and 4 bases at J, with 8 bases between the two ends. CDR3 coding DNA: TGTGCCAGCAGCGGGCTCAGCACTGAAGCTTTCTTT. This codes for CASSGLSTEAFF. The full variable domain, with the rest looked up from reference TRBV5-6 and TRBJ1-1, is DAGVTQSPTHLIKTRGQQVTLRCSPKSGHDTVSWYQQALGQGPQFIFQYYEEEERQRGNFPDRFSGHQFPNYSSELNVNALLLGDSALYLCASSGLSTEAFFGQGTRLTVV.

CDR3 in DNA: TGCGCCAGCAGCCCCGGACTTGACTCCTACGAGCAGTACTTC. This codes for CASSPGLDSYEQYF. V usage is TRBV5-1 and J usage is TRBJ2-7; maybe TRBD2 (5 bases). CDR3 length equals 14 residues. V was shortened by 4 bases and J by 0 bases, with 11 bases between the two germline ends. Germline loops: CDR1 SGHRS, CDR2 YFSETQ.

The rearrangement uses TRBV24-1 and TRBJ2-2, with 13 bases aligning to TRBD2. This CDR3 comprises 17 residues. V gave up 6 bases and J gave up 3 bases; unmatched junction bases: 6. The germline V gene has CDR1 KGHDR and CDR2 SFDVKD. The CDR3 DNA reads TGTGCCACCAGTTCGACTAGCGGGAGGTTACACACCGGGGAGCTGTTTTTT. Translated: CATSSTSGRLHTGELFF.

This chain joins TRBV9 and TRBJ2-2, with D possibly being TRBD1 or TRBD2 (6 bases each). Per germline, CDR1 SGDLS and CDR2 YYNGEE. The length of the CDR3 is 17 residues. Trimming left V 2 bases short and J 0 bases short, with 14 bases between. The CDR3 DNA sequence: TGTGCCAGCAGCGTCCATGACGGGGGCACGAACACCGGGGAGCTGTTTTTT. Its protein is CASSVHDGGTNTGELFF.

The rearrangement uses TRBV27 and TRBJ2-2; TRBD1 agrees at 9 bases. The CDR3 sequence is 15 residues long. The V gene's germline CDR1 is MNHEY and CDR2 SMNVEV (reference sequence). J gave up 6 bases and V 6 bases, and 8 bases lay outside the gene matches. The CDR3 loop is CASSRDREAAGELFF. The CDR3 DNA follows: TGTGCCAGCAGCCGGGACAGGGAAGCGGCCGGGGAGCTGTTTTTT.

The V and J genes are TRBV24-1 and TRBJ2-3, with 8 bases matching TRBD2. The CDR3 has 16 residues. Per the germline V gene, CDR1 is KGHDR and CDR2 is SFDVKD. V shed 2 bases, J shed 1 base, and the junction held 4 bases outside the gene matches. Written as DNA, the CDR3 is TGTGCCACCAGTGATTGGGAGACTAGCGGCACAGATACGCAGTATTTT. This sequence encodes CATSDWETSGTDTQYF.

The chain recombines TRBV9 with TRBJ2-1, with 10 bases matching TRBD2. The germline V gene encodes CDR1 SGDLS and CDR2 YYNGEE. The CDR3 is made up of 16 amino acids. The ends lost 0 bases at V and 5 bases at J; junction bases unmatched: 5. The CDR3 DNA follows: TGTGCCAGCAGCGTAGGGCTAGCGGGGGTGGACAATGAGCAGTTCTTC. It translates to CASSVGLAGVDNEQFF.

J is TRBJ1-5 and V is TRBV28, with D possibly TRBD1 on 6 matching bases. Germline assignment: CDR1 MDHEN and CDR2 SYDVKM. V shed 3 bases and J shed 6 bases, with 9 bases lying between them. This CDR3 is built from 13 residues. The CDR3 bases are TGTGCCAGCAGTTTCAGGGGACGTCAGCCCCAGCATTTT. Translation: CASSFRGRQPQHF. Supplemented by reference TRBV28 and TRBJ1-5, the full variable domain reads DVKVTQSSRYLVKRTGEKVFLECVQDMDHENMFWYRQDPGLGLRLIYFSYDVKMKEKGDIPEGYSVSREKKERFSLILESASTNQTSMYLCASSFRGRQPQHFGDGTRLSIL.

V and J are TRBV5-1 and TRBJ2-7; TRBD1 or TRBD2 may be the D gene (6 bases each). CDR1 and CDR2 (germline): SGHRS, YFSETQ. The germline V and J ends were trimmed by 1 base and 1 base, with 12 bases remaining between them. CDR3 length: 15 amino acids. As DNA, the CDR3 is TGCGCCAGCAGCTTGACGGGGGCAGGATCCTACGAGCAGTACTTC. This codes for CASSLTGAGSYEQYF.

The chain employs TRBV6-5 and TRBJ1-1, with unresolved D. This CDR3 region has 13 residues. The germline V gene encodes CDR1 MNHEY and CDR2 SVGAGI. Trimming removed 3 bases from V and 0 bases from J, with 5 bases in between. The CDR3 region has the DNA TGTGCCAGCAGTTATTCGGTGAACACTGAAGCTTTCTTT. It is translated as CASSYSVNTEAFF.

This clone turned up a few times. V and J are TRBV6-5 and TRBJ1-1; 7 bases agree with TRBD1. The CDR3 loop spans 15 amino acids. J gave up 5 bases and V 0 bases, and 6 bases lay outside the gene matches. CDR1 and CDR2 (germline): MNHEY, SVGAGI. DNA for the CDR3: TGTGCCAGCAGTTACTCAAAGACAGGGAGGACTGAAGCTTTCTTT. Protein product: CASSYSKTGRTEAFF.

The J gene is TRBJ2-7, the V gene TRBV3-1 (or the pseudogene TRBV3-2), with D perhaps TRBD1 (5 bases). Germline V CDR1 and CDR2: LGHDT, YNNKEL (reference sequence). V gave up 4 bases and J gave up 6 bases, with 13 bases separating them. There are 13 residues in the CDR3. CDR3 sequence (DNA): TGTGCCAGCAGCCCCCTTAGGGGCCCCGAGCAGTACTTC. Translating it yields CASSPLRGPEQYF.